The 15 T cell receptor beta chains presented below share a single source sample, sequenced in a study of vaccination and CD4 T cells after COVID-19. Cultured CD4+ T cell DNA underwent sequencing with the Oncomine TCR Beta short-read assay. TCRdb redid the calling of the PCR reads with MiXCR, one entry per CDR3 protein. There are some 18,000 distinct CDR3 sequences in the sample; nearly 60% occur only once, and over 5% lies in the top ten. These TCRs' antigens remain unknown. Regarding treatment: approximately nine-day PBMC culture with coronavirus spike peptide pools or control peptides (ViraFEST assay). The source material was CD4+ T cells from blood, cultured in vitro, sampled before SARS-CoV-2 vaccination. The receptors derive from a human donor who had recovered from COVID-19.

The V gene is TRBV20-1, the J gene TRBJ1-2; TRBD1 aligns across 8 bases. CDR3 length: 17 residues. Germline V lookup: CDR1 DFQATT, CDR2 SNEGSKA (reference sequence). The junction had 20 bases not matched to a gene; V was cut back by 3 bases and J by 8 bases. This CDR3 is CSASGAHRGKGVGGYTF. The DNA for the CDR3 is TGCAGTGCTAGTGGGGCCCACAGGGGGAAGGGAGTAGGCGGCTACACCTTC.

The rearrangement joins TRBV6-2 or TRBV6-3 to TRBJ2-2; D might be TRBD1 (5 bases). The CDR3 is 17 residues long. V was clipped by 6 bases and J by 0 bases, with 17 bases between them. Germline V gene sequence: CDR1 MNHEY, CDR2 SVGEGT. The CDR3 loop reads CASSRVPGFANTGELFF. The CDR3 nucleotides read TGTGCCAGCAGCCGCGTCCCAGGGTTCGCGAACACCGGGGAGCTGTTTTTT.

Only a few counts were recorded for this clonotype. The chain combines TRBV20-1 with TRBJ2-5; 8 nucleotides line up with TRBD2. Germline lookup yields CDR1 DFQATT and CDR2 SNEGSKA (reference sequence). This CDR3 is 18 amino acids long. The V segment lost 1 base and the J segment 5 bases; nucleotides outside the gene matches: 18. The CDR3: CSARGIASGLVVPETQYF. The CDR3, as DNA: TGCAGTGCTAGAGGTATTGCCTCGGGACTAGTGGTTCCGGAGACCCAGTACTTC.

The V gene is TRBV27, the J gene TRBJ1-5; the D is unclear. This CDR3 spans 15 amino acids. Trimming left V 5 bases short and J 3 bases short, with 14 bases between. From germline, CDR1 is MNHEY and CDR2 SMNVEV (reference sequence). Here the CDR3 DNA reads TGTGCCAGCAGTCCGCGCGACGGCCCCAATCAGCCCCAGCATTTT. Translating gives CASSPRDGPNQPQHF.

This clonotype was observed a few times. J is TRBJ2-5 and V is TRBV20-1; 7 bases are shared with TRBD1. Germline values: CDR1 DFQATT, CDR2 SNEGSKA (reference sequence). With 7 bases clipped from V and 2 bases from J, the junction kept 10 bases outside the gene matches. The CDR3 covers 14 residues. CDR3 in DNA: TGCAGTGTTCCGGACAGGCGATTACAAGAGACCCAGTACTTC. It translates to CSVPDRRLQETQYF.

This clonotype occurred a few times. V is TRBV12-3 or TRBV12-4 and J is TRBJ1-1; D uncertain. With 4 bases removed from V and 8 bases from J, the gap between germline ends came to 11 bases. The CDR3 has 12 amino acids. CDR3 amino acids: CASSSYGVEAFF. The CDR3 region has the DNA TGTGCCAGCAGTTCCTACGGGGTGGAAGCTTTCTTT.

This clonotype occurred a few times. The gene calls are TRBV11-2 and TRBJ1-5, with unresolved D. Trimming shortened V by 0 bases and J by 6 bases, and 6 bases separated the two germline ends. The CDR3 extends over 13 amino acids. Germline V gene sequence: CDR1 SGHAT, CDR2 FQNNGV. The CDR3 DNA reads TGTGCCAGCAGCTTAGATGTAGGTCAGCCCCAGCATTTT. This gives the protein CASSLDVGQPQHF.

The chain has TRBV20-1 and TRBJ1-6; no clear D gene. Trimming shortened V by 0 bases and J by 6 bases, and 18 bases separated the two germline ends. This CDR3 is 17 amino acids long. Per the germline V gene, CDR1 is DFQATT and CDR2 is SNEGSKA (reference sequence). This chain's CDR3 is CSARDGSAVSLNSPLHF. CDR3 nucleotide sequence: TGCAGTGCTAGAGATGGCTCAGCCGTCAGCCTTAATTCACCCCTCCACTTT.

This clonotype was seen only a few times. The rearrangement links TRBV7-2 to TRBJ1-1; perhaps TRBD1 as D (5 bases). V was trimmed by 5 bases and J by 5 bases, leaving 12 bases between them. Germline loops: CDR1 SGHTA, CDR2 FQGNSA. The CDR3 spans 13 residues. The CDR3 DNA follows: TGTGCCAGCAGCCTCGCCAGGGTGACTGAAGCTTTCTTT. Its protein is CASSLARVTEAFF.

This chain connects TRBV11-3 to TRBJ2-3, with TRBD2 identical over 10 bases. The CDR3 contains 14 residues. The germline gives CDR1 SGHNT, CDR2 YENEEA. The V segment lost 6 bases and the J segment 6 bases; nucleotides outside the gene matches: 6. The CDR3 loop reads CASSKLAGSDTQYF. As DNA, the CDR3 is TGTGCCAGCAGTAAACTAGCGGGATCGGATACGCAGTATTTT.

V gene TRBV7-9 combines with J gene TRBJ2-5; D gene unclear. Trimming took off 5 bases at V and 2 bases at J, with 6 bases between the two ends. Germline CDR1 SEHNR, CDR2 FQNEAQ (reference sequence). CDR3 length equals 12 residues. DNA of the CDR3: TGTGCCAGCAGCCCCGCACAAGAGACCCAGTACTTC. It specifies CASSPAQETQYF.

This rearrangement joins TRBV20-1 to TRBJ1-2; D ambiguous. The CDR3 extends over 11 amino acids. Deletions cut 3 bases from V and 4 bases from J, with 6 bases between. Germline-derived CDR1 and CDR2 are DFQATT and SNEGSKA (reference sequence). Here the CDR3 DNA reads TGCAGTGCTAGCTCGTTCTATGGCTACACCTTC. Its protein product is CSASSFYGYTF.

The chain carries TRBV2 and TRBJ1-1; D gene ambiguous. CDR1 and CDR2 (germline): SNHLY, FYNNEI. The CDR3 has 13 residues. CDR3 nucleotide sequence: TGTGCTGGCGCCCCTCTTCGGAACACTGAAGCTTTCTTT. This sequence encodes CAGAPLRNTEAFF.

This clonotype was seen a handful of times. V usage is TRBV19 and J usage is TRBJ1-1; D is uncertain. This CDR3 contains 13 residues. Looked up from germline, CDR1 is LNHDA and CDR2 is SQIVND (reference sequence). V was trimmed by 9 bases and J by 5 bases, leaving 16 bases between them. The CDR3 DNA reads TGTGCCAGCCGGCTCGGGGTGGGGACTGAAGCTTTCTTT. Its protein product is CASRLGVGTEAFF. Full variable domain (outside the CDR3, taken from reference TRBV19 and TRBJ1-1): DGGITQSPKYLFRKEGQNVTLSCEQNLNHDAMYWYRQDPGQGLRLIYYSQIVNDFQKGDIAEGYSVSREKKESFPLTVTSAQKNPTAFYLCASRLGVGTEAFFGQGTRLTVV.

The chain carries TRBV10-2 and TRBJ1-6; a possible D gene is TRBD1 (5 bases). Trimming removed 6 bases at V and 6 bases at J, with 18 bases between. This CDR3 comprises 16 residues. CDR1 is WSHSY, CDR2 SAAADI, per germline. The CDR3 sequence: CASSPTGPPANSPLHF. CDR3 nucleotide sequence: TGCGCCAGCAGCCCCACGGGGCCCCCCGCTAATTCACCCCTCCACTTT.